The 24 T cell receptor beta chains presented below share a single source sample, sequenced in a study of T and B cells in COVID-19 patients. Blood genomic DNA input for TRB amplification was 250-500 ng. BIOMED2 TRB-A/B primer pools were used in multiplex TRB PCR. MiXCR, run by TCRdb on the multiplex PCR reads, gives a single entry per CDR3 protein. Of more than 9,000 distinct CDR3 sequences listed, roughly 30% are singletons. The sequencing input was blood. The receptors derive from a human donor with active COVID-19.

The chain combines TRBV6-5 with TRBJ1-2; D unresolved. The V end was cut by 0 bases, the J end by 3 bases, with 5 bases between. CDR3 size: 13 residues. The V gene's germline CDR1 is MNHEY and CDR2 SVGAGI. The CDR3 DNA reads as TGTGCCAGCAGTTACTCGACCTACTATGGCTACACCTTC. Amino acids: CASSYSTYYGYTF.

In its sample, this clonotype ranks as medium-sized. This chain connects TRBV19 to TRBJ2-7; TRBD1 matches at 7 bases. Looked up from germline, CDR1 is LNHDA and CDR2 is SQIVND (reference sequence). Trimming removed 5 bases from V and 2 bases from J; junction bases left unmatched: 18. This CDR3 region has 18 residues. CDR3 amino acids: CASSALYTGASRPYEQYF. The CDR3 region has the DNA TGTGCCAGTAGTGCCCTTTACACAGGGGCCTCGAGGCCCTACGAGCAGTACTTC.

By share, this clonotype counts as medium-sized (0.01 to 0.1%). This chain uses TRBV29-1 with TRBJ2-5; no clear D. V was trimmed by 4 bases and J by 5 bases, leaving 11 bases between them. CDR3 length: 12 amino acids. Germline CDR1 reads SQVTM; CDR2 reads ANQGSEA. CDR3 in amino acids: CSVVKGGETQYF. DNA of the CDR3: TGCAGCGTTGTCAAGGGTGGGGAGACCCAGTACTTC. The variable domain in full, completed from reference TRBV29-1 and TRBJ2-5, reads SAVISQKPSRDICQRGTSLTIQCQVDSQVTMMFWYRQQPGQSLTLIATANQGSEATYESGFVIDKFPISRPNLTFSTLTVSNMSPEDSSIYLCSVVKGGETQYFGPGTRLLVL.

This clonotype was recorded once. This chain links TRBV6-1 with TRBJ1-3, with D unclear. The CDR3 is 17 residues long. Trimming took 5 bases from V and 2 from J, leaving 19 bases between them. The germline V gene has CDR1 MNHNS and CDR2 SASEGT. CDR3 DNA sequence: TGTGCCAGCAGTTACTCGAGCCAGCAATCCCCTGGAAACACCATATATTTT. Protein sequence: CASSYSSQQSPGNTIYF.

The chain links TRBV27 to TRBJ1-1; D not certain. CDR1 MNHEY and CDR2 SMNVEV come from the germline V gene (reference sequence). The CDR3 totals 13 residues. Deletions cut 1 base from V and 6 bases from J, with 9 bases between. The CDR3 bases are TGTGCCAGCAGTTTATTTCCCGGGGCTGAAGCTTTCTTT. Translating gives CASSLFPGAEAFF.

V is TRBV5-1 and J is TRBJ2-3; TRBD2 is a possible D gene (6 bases). The CDR3 has 14 amino acids. V was clipped by 3 bases and J by 2 bases, with 10 bases between them. CDR1 SGHRS and CDR2 YFSETQ come from the germline V gene. The CDR3, as DNA: TGCGCCAGCAGCTCGGGACTTTTCACAGATACGCAGTATTTT. Amino acids: CASSSGLFTDTQYF. The full variable domain, in which reference TRBV5-1 and TRBJ2-3 provide the parts outside the CDR3, is KAGVTQTPRYLIKTRGQQVTLSCSPISGHRSVSWYQQTPGQGLQFLFEYFSETQRNKGNFPGRFSGRQFSNSRSEMNVSTLELGDSALYLCASSSGLFTDTQYFGPGTRLTVL.

This sequence joins TRBV27 and TRBJ2-2; tentative D call: TRBD1 (5 bases). Germline lookup yields CDR1 MNHEY and CDR2 SMNVEV (reference sequence). This CDR3 region has 13 residues. As DNA, the CDR3 is TGTGAAAGCAGTTTGACAGTTCCCGGGGAGCTGTTTTTT. This gives the protein CESSLTVPGELFF.

The chain recombines TRBV20-1 with TRBJ1-2; unclear D gene. Trimming removed 3 bases at V and 7 bases at J, with 9 bases between. The length of the CDR3 is 11 residues. Germline V lookup: CDR1 DFQATT, CDR2 SNEGSKA (reference sequence). CDR3 DNA: TGCAGTGCTAGTAGGCAGGCTGGCTACACCTTC. It yields the protein CSASRQAGYTF.

The V and J genes are TRBV4-3 and TRBJ2-6, with a tentative D call TRBD2 (6 bases). V was pared by 1 base and J by 2 bases, with 12 bases between. Germline CDR1 is LGHNA and CDR2 is YSLEER. This CDR3 is built from 17 residues. CDR3 DNA sequence: TGCGCCAGCAGCCAAGGCTCCAGACTAGCTGGGGCCAACGTCCTGACTTTC. It codes for CASSQGSRLAGANVLTF.

This clonotype is labeled as medium-sized (0.01 to 0.1%). The chain recombines TRBV18 with TRBJ2-5, with TRBD1 matching 8 bases. CDR3 size: 15 residues. Germline V gene lookup returns CDR1 KGHSH and CDR2 LQKENI. Trimming at V came to 2 bases and at J to 4 bases, leaving 6 bases not matched to a gene. Written as DNA, the CDR3 is TGTGCCAGCTCACCATGGCAGGGGGCGGGAGAGACCCAGTACTTC. Translating gives CASSPWQGAGETQYF.

The rearrangement links TRBV7-6 to TRBJ2-2, with D possibly called TRBD1 or TRBD2 (5 bases each). The CDR3 contains 15 residues. Trimming stripped 5 bases from V and 8 bases from J, with 18 bases between. Germline V lookup: CDR1 SGHVS, CDR2 FNYEAQ. CDR3 coding DNA: TGTGCCAGCAGCAAGCGAGGTGGGACGGCGGGGGAGCTGTTTTTT. Its translation is CASSKRGGTAGELFF. The variable domain in full, with the rest retrieved from reference TRBV7-6 and TRBJ2-2, is GAGVSQSPRYKVTKRGQDVALRCDPISGHVSLYWYRQALGQGPEFLTYFNYEAQQDKSGLPNDRFSAERPEGSISTLTIQRTEQRDSAMYRCASSKRGGTAGELFFGEGSRLTVL.

The rearrangement links TRBV6-6 to TRBJ1-1; D is uncertain. Deletions cut 4 bases from V and 2 bases from J, with 11 bases between. Germline V gene lookup returns CDR1 MNHNY and CDR2 SVGAGI (reference sequence). This CDR3 spans 14 amino acids. DNA for the CDR3: TGTGCCAGCAGTTTTGACAATCAAAACACTGAAGCTTTCTTT. Residues: CASSFDNQNTEAFF.

The chain combines TRBV30 with TRBJ1-3; D gene unclear. There are 14 residues in the CDR3. Germline V gives CDR1 GTSNPN, CDR2 SVGIG (reference sequence). The ends were cut back, 2 bases at V and 0 bases at J, with 8 bases in the middle. The CDR3 is CAWSIGHSGNTIYF. DNA of the CDR3: TGTGCCTGGAGTATCGGGCACTCTGGAAACACCATATATTTT.

This clonotype is medium-sized (0.01 to 0.1%) in the sample. This CDR3 reads CASSPRGILNNEQFF. The CDR3 nucleotides are TGTGCCAGCAGCCCGAGGGGGATACTAAACAATGAGCAGTTCTTC. The V gene is TRBV27, the J gene TRBJ2-1; a possible D gene is TRBD1 (6 bases). Per the germline V gene, CDR1 is MNHEY and CDR2 is SMNVEV (reference sequence). The CDR3 extends over 15 amino acids. V lost 6 bases, J lost 5 bases, and 17 bases lay in between.

This CDR3 reads CASSPNGAGTAGELFF. The CDR3 region has the DNA TGTGCCAGCTCACCAAACGGGGCTGGCACGGCCGGGGAGCTGTTTTTT. The V and J genes are TRBV18 and TRBJ2-2; D could derive from TRBD1 or TRBD2 (5 bases each). The CDR3 consists of 16 residues. Germline values: CDR1 KGHSH, CDR2 LQKENI. V lost 2 bases, J lost 6 bases, and 16 bases lay in between.

V usage is TRBV20-1 and J usage is TRBJ1-2; D is unclear. Trimming shortened V by 2 bases and J by 3 bases, and 10 bases separated the two germline ends. Germline V gives CDR1 DFQATT, CDR2 SNEGSKA (reference sequence). The CDR3 has 13 residues. This chain's CDR3 is CSARKGSDYGYTF. For the CDR3, the DNA is TGCAGTGCTAGAAAAGGGAGCGACTATGGCTACACCTTC.

This sequence joins TRBV27 and TRBJ2-2; D might be TRBD2 (6 bases). This CDR3 spans 15 amino acids. Germline values: CDR1 MNHEY, CDR2 SMNVEV (reference sequence). Between the trimmed V and J ends, which lost 7 bases and 1 base, there was a span of 13 bases. CDR3 bases: TGTGCCAGCAACCGCCGAGCGGGGAACACCGGGGAGCTGTTTTTT. It is translated as CASNRRAGNTGELFF.

This chain links TRBV20-1 with TRBJ1-2, with D possibly being TRBD1 (6 bases). Germline V gene data show CDR1 as DFQATT and CDR2 as SNEGSKA (reference sequence). The CDR3 has 13 residues. Between the trimmed V and J ends, which lost 3 bases and 5 bases, there was a span of 13 bases. The CDR3 is CSASLEGGYGYTF. The DNA of the CDR3 is TGCAGTGCTAGCCTAGAAGGGGGTTATGGCTACACCTTC.

By share, this clonotype counts as medium-sized. The CDR3 nucleotides are TGTGCCAGCAGCGGCGGGGGGCATTCTGGGGCCAACGTCCTGACTTTC. Translation gives CASSGGGHSGANVLTF. The V and J genes are TRBV6-2 or TRBV6-3 and TRBJ2-6; 8 bases line up with TRBD2. The CDR3 runs 16 residues. The V and J ends lost 6 bases and 1 base, in that order; junction bases with no gene match: 5. The germline gives CDR1 MNHEY, CDR2 SVGEGT.

The J gene is TRBJ2-2, the V gene TRBV5-1; 12 bases fit TRBD2. J gave up 3 bases and V 4 bases, and 7 bases lay outside the gene matches. Germline V gives CDR1 SGHRS, CDR2 YFSETQ. The CDR3 has 17 residues. CDR3 sequence: CASSAGPSGGDTGELFF. CDR3 nucleotides: TGCGCCAGCAGCGCCGGGCCTAGCGGGGGGGACACCGGGGAGCTGTTTTTT.

This chain joins TRBV7-6 and TRBJ1-4; D is unresolved. Trimming shortened V by 5 bases and J by 8 bases, and 9 bases separated the two germline ends. CDR3 length equals 12 residues. The V gene's germline CDR1 is SGHVS and CDR2 FNYEAQ. CDR3 in amino acids: CASSTRGEKLFF. CDR3 nucleotides: TGTGCCAGCAGCACGAGAGGGGAAAAACTGTTTTTT.

The chain couples TRBV4-2 to TRBJ2-1; perhaps TRBD1 as D (5 bases). V lost 0 bases, J lost 4 bases, and 19 bases lay in between. Germline CDR1 is LGHNA and CDR2 is YNFKEQ. This CDR3 contains 18 residues. The CDR3 loop reads CASSQDRMWGGNYNEQFF. DNA for the CDR3: TGTGCCAGCAGCCAAGATCGGATGTGGGGCGGAAATTACAATGAGCAGTTCTTC.

CDR3 DNA sequence: TGCGCCAGCAGCCAAGATCTGATATACAACTATGGCTACACCTTC. This codes for CASSQDLIYNYGYTF. This sequence joins TRBV4-3 and TRBJ1-2; no reliable D call. The CDR3 is made up of 15 amino acids. The germline V gene encodes CDR1 LGHNA and CDR2 YSLEER. Between the trimmed V and J ends, which lost 0 bases and 2 bases, there was a span of 10 bases.

The rearrangement uses TRBV7-9 and TRBJ1-2, with unresolved D. Trimming removed 0 bases at V and 8 bases at J, with 13 bases between. The CDR3 runs to 14 residues. Germline lookup yields CDR1 SEHNR and CDR2 FQNEAQ (reference sequence). The CDR3 reads CASSLAWDRGGYTF. The CDR3 DNA reads as TGTGCCAGCAGCTTAGCGTGGGATCGAGGCGGCTACACCTTC.